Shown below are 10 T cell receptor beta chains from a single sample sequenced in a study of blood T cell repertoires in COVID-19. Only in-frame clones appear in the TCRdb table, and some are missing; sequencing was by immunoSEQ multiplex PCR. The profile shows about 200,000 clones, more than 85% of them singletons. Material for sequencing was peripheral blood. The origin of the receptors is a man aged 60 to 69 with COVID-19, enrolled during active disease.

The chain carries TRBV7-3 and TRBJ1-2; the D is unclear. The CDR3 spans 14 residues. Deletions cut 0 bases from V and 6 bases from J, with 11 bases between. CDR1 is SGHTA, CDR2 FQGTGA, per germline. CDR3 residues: CASSLTPGMDGYTF. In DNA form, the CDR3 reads TGTGCCAGCAGCTTAACCCCGGGAATGGATGGCTACACCTTC.

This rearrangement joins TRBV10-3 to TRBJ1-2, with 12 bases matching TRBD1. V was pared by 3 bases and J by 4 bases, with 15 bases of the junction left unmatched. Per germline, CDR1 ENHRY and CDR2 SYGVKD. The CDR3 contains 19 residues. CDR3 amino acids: CAISDPSPGQGAEVYGYTF. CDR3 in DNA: TGTGCCATCAGTGACCCTTCTCCGGGACAGGGGGCCGAGGTCTATGGCTACACCTTC.

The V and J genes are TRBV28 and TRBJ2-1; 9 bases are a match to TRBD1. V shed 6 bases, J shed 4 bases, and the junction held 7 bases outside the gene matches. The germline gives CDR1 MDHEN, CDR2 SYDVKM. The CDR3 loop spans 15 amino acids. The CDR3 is CASRLGTGKYNEQFF. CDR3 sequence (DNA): TGTGCCAGCAGGCTTGGGACAGGGAAATACAATGAGCAGTTCTTC.

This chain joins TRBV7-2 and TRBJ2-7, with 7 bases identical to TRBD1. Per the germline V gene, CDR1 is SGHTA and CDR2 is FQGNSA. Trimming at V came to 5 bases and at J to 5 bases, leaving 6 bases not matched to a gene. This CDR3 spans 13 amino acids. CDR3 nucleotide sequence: TGTGCCAGCAGCCCTCAGACAGGGAACGAGCAGTACTTC. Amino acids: CASSPQTGNEQYF.

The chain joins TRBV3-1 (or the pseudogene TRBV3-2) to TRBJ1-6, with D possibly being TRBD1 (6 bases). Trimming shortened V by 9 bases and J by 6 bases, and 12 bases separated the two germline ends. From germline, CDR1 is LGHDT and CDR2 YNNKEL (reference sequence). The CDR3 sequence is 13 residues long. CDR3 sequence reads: CASVGHLNSPLHF. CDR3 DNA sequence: TGTGCCAGTGTGGGACACCTTAATTCACCCCTCCACTTT.

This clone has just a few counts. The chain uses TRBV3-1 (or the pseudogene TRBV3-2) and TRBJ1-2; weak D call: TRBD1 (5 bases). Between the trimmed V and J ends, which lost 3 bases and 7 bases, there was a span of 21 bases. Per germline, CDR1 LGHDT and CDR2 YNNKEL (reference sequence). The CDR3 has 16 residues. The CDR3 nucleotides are TGTGCCAGCAGCCATCGGACTACCGGGACGGACTTTGGCTACACCTTC. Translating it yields CASSHRTTGTDFGYTF.

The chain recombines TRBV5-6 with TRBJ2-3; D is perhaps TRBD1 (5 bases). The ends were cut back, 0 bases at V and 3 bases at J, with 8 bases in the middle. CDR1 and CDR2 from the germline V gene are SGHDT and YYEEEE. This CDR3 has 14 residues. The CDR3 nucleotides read TGTGCCAGCAGCTTGGAGGGGCTGACAGATACGCAGTATTTT. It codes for CASSLEGLTDTQYF.

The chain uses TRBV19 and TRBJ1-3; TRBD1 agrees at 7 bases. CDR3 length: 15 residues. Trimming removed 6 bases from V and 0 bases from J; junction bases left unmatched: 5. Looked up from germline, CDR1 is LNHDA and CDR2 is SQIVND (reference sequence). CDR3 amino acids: CASREDRTSGNTIYF. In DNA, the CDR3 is TGTGCCAGTAGGGAGGACAGGACCTCTGGAAACACCATATATTTT.

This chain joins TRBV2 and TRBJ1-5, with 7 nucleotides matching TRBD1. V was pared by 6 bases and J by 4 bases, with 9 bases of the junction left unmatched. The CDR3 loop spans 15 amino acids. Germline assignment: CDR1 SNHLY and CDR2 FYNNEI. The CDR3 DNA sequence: TGTGCCAGCAGCGGAGCAGGGGGAGGAAATCAGCCCCAGCATTTT. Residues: CASSGAGGGNQPQHF. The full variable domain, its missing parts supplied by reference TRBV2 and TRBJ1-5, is EPEVTQTPSHQVTQMGQEVILRCVPISNHLYFYWYRQILGQKVEFLVSFYNNEISEKSEIFDDQFSVERPDGSNFTLKIRSTKLEDSAMYFCASSGAGGGNQPQHFGDGTRLSIL.

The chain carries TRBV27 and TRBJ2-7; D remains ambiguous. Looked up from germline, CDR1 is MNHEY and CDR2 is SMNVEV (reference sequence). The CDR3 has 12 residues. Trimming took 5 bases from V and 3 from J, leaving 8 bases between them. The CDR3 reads CASSPNFYEQYF. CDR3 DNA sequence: TGTGCCAGCAGTCCCAACTTCTACGAGCAGTACTTC.